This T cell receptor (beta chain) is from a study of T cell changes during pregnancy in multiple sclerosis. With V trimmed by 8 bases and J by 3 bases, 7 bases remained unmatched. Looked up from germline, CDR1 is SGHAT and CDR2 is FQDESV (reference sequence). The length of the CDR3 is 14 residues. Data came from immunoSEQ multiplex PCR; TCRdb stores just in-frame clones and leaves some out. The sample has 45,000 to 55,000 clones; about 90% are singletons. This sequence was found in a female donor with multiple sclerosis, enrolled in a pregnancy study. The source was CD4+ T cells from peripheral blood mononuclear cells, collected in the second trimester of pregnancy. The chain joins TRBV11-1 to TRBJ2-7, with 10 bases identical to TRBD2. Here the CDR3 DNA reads TGTGCCAGCCAAAGCGGGAGGGCCGGCTACGAGCAGTACTTC. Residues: CASQSGRAGYEQYF.